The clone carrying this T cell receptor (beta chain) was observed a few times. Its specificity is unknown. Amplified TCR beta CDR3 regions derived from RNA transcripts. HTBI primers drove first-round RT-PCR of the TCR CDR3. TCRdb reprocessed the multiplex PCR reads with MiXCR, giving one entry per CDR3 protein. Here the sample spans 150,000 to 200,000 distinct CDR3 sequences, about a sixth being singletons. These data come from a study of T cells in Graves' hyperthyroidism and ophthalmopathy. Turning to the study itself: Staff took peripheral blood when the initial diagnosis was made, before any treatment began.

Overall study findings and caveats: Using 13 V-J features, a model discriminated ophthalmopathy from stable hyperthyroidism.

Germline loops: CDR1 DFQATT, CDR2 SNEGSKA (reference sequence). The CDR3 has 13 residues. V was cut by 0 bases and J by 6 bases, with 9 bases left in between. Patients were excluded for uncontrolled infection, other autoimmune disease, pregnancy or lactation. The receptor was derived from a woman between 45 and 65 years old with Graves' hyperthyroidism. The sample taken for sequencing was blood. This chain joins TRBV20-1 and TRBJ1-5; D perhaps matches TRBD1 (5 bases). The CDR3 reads CSAREMGGQPQHF. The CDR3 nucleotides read TGCAGTGCTAGAGAGATGGGGGGTCAGCCCCAGCATTTT.